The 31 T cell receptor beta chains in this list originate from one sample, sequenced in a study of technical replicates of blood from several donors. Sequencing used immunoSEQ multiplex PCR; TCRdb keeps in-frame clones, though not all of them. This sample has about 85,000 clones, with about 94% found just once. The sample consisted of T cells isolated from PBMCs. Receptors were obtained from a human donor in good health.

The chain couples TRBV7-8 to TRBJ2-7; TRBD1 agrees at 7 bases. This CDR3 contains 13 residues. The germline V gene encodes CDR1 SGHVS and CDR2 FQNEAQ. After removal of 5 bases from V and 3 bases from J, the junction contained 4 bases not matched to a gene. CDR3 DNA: TGTGCCAGCAGCCCGACAGGGATCTACGAGCAGTACTTC. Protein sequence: CASSPTGIYEQYF.

CDR3 sequence reads: CASSQTGANQPQHF. The CDR3 DNA follows: TGTGCCAGCAGCCAAACAGGGGCAAATCAGCCCCAGCATTTT. V usage is TRBV7-9 and J usage is TRBJ1-5; 7 bases are a match to TRBD1. Trimming cost V 5 bases and J 4 bases; bases outside gene matches: 5. This CDR3 has 14 amino acids. Germline-derived CDR1 and CDR2 are SEHNR and FQNEAQ (reference sequence).

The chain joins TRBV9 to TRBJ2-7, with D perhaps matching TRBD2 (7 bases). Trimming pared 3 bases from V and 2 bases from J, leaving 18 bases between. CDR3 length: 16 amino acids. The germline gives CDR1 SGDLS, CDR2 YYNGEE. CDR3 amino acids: CASSGQRGGAPYEQYF. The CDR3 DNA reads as TGTGCCAGCAGCGGGCAACGAGGGGGGGCGCCCTACGAGCAGTACTTC.

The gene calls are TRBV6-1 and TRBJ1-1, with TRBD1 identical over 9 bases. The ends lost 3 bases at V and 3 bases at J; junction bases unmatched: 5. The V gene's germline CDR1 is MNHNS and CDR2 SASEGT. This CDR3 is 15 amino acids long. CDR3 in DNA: TGTGCCAGCAGTGAGGGGGGACAGGGCGACACTGAAGCTTTCTTT. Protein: CASSEGGQGDTEAFF.

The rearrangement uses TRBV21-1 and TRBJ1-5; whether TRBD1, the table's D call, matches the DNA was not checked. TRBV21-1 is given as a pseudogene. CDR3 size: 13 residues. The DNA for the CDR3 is TGTGCCAGCAGCCGGGCAGGGCCTCAGCCCCAGCATTTT. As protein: CASSRAGPQPQHF.

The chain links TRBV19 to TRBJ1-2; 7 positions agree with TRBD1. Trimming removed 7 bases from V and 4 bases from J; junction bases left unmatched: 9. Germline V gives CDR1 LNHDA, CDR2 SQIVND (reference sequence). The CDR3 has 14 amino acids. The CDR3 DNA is TGTGCCAGTACGACAGGGCCCACCGCCTATGGCTACACCTTC. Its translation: CASTTGPTAYGYTF.

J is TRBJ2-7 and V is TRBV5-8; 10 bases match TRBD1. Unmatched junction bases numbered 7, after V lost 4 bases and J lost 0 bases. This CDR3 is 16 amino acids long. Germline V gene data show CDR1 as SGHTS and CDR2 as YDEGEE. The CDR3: CASSPGQGVSSYEQYF. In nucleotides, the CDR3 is TGTGCCAGCAGCCCAGGACAGGGGGTGAGCTCCTACGAGCAGTACTTC.

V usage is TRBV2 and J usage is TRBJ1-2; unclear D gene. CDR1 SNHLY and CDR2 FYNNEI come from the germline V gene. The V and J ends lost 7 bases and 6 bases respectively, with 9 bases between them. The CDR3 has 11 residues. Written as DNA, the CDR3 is TGTGCCAGCATGCAGGATAATGGCTACACCTTC. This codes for CASMQDNGYTF.

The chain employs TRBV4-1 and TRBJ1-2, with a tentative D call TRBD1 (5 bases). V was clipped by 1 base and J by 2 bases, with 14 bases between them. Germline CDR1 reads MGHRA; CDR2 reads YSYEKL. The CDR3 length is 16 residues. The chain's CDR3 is CASSQGFGGLNYGYTF. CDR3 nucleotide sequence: TGCGCCAGCAGCCAAGGTTTCGGGGGGTTAAACTATGGCTACACCTTC.

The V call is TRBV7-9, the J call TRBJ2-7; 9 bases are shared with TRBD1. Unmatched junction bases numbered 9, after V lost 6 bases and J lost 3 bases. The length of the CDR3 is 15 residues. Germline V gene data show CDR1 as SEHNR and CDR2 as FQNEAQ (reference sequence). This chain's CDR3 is CASSRPGTGLYEQYF. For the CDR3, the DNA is TGTGCCAGCAGTCGCCCGGGGACAGGGCTCTACGAGCAGTACTTC. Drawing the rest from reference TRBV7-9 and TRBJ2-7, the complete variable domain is DTGVSQNPRHKITKRGQNVTFRCDPISEHNRLYWYRQTLGQGPEFLTYFQNEAQLEKSRLLSDRFSAERPKGSFSTLEIQRTEQGDSAMYLCASSRPGTGLYEQYFGPGTRLTVT.

CDR3 in DNA: TGTGCCAGCAGCCAAGTGCGGGAAAAGGATGAGCAGTTCTTC. Translated: CASSQVREKDEQFF. This rearrangement joins TRBV4-2 to TRBJ2-1; D might be TRBD2 (6 bases). Germline CDR1 reads LGHNA; CDR2 reads YNFKEQ. The V end lost 1 base, the J end lost 8 bases, and 12 bases lay between the germline ends. CDR3 length: 14 amino acids.

CDR3 region: CASSEKGTGTYEQYF. Written as DNA, the CDR3 is TGTGCCAGCAGTGAAAAGGGGACAGGGACCTACGAGCAGTACTTC. This chain joins TRBV2 and TRBJ2-7, with 9 bases matching TRBD1. CDR1 and CDR2 (germline): SNHLY, FYNNEI. V was clipped by 2 bases and J by 2 bases; unmatched bases: 4. The CDR3 sequence is 15 residues long.

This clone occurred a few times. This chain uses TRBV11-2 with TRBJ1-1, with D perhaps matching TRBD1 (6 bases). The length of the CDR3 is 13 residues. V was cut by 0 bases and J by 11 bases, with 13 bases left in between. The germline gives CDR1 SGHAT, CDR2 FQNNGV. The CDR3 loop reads CASSLDRGQRAFF. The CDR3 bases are TGTGCCAGCAGCTTAGATCGCGGACAGCGGGCTTTCTTT.

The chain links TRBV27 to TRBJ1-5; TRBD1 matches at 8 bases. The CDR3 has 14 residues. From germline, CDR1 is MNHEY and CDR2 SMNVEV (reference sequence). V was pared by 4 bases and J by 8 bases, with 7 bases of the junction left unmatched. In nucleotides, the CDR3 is TGTGCCAGCAGTTCGGACAGGGACAAAGAGCCCCAGCATTTT. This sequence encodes CASSSDRDKEPQHF.

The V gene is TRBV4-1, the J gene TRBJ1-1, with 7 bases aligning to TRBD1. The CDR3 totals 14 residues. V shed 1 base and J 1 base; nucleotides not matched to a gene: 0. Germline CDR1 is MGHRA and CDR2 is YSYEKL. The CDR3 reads CASSQGDRNTEAFF. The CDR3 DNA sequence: TGCGCCAGCAGCCAAGGGGACAGGAACACTGAAGCTTTCTTT.

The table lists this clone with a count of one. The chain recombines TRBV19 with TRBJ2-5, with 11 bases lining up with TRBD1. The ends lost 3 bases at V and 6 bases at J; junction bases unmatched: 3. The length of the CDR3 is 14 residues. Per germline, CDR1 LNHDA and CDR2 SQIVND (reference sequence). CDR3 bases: TGTGCCAGTAGTATTGGGACAGGGGGACAGACCCAGTACTTC. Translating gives CASSIGTGGQTQYF. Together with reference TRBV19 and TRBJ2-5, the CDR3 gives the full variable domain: DGGITQSPKYLFRKEGQNVTLSCEQNLNHDAMYWYRQDPGQGLRLIYYSQIVNDFQKGDIAEGYSVSREKKESFPLTVTSAQKNPTAFYLCASSIGTGGQTQYFGPGTRLLVL.

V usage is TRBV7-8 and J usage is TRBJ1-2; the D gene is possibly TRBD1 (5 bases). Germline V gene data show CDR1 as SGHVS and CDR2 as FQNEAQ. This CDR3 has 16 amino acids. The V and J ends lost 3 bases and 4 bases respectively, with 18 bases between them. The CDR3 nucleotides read TGTGCCAGCAGCTTCCGTAAGGGGTCAGCAAGCTATGGCTACACCTTC. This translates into CASSFRKGSASYGYTF.

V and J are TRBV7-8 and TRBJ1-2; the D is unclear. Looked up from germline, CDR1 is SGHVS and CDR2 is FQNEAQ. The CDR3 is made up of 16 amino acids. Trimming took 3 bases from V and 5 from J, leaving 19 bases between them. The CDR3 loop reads CASSFRVRELLYGYTF. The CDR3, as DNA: TGTGCCAGCAGCTTTCGGGTTAGAGAACTCCTTTATGGCTACACCTTC.

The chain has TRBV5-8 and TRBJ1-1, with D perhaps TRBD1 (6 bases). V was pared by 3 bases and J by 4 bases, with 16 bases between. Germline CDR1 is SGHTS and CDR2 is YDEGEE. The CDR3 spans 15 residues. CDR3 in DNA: TGTGCCAGCAGCTGGAATACAGGGAGGGCCACTGAAGCTTTCTTT. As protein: CASSWNTGRATEAFF. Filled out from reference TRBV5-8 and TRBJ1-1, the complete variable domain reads EAGVTQSPTHLIKTRGQQATLRCSPISGHTSVYWYQQALGLGLQFLLWYDEGEERNRGNFPPRFSGRQFPNYSSELNVNALELEDSALYLCASSWNTGRATEAFFGQGTRLTVV.

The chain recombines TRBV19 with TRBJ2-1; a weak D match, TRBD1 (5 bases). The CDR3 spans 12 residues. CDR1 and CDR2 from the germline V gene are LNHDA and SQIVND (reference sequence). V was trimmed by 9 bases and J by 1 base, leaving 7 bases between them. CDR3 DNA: TGTGCCAGCAGGGAATCCTACAATGAGCAGTTCTTC. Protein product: CASRESYNEQFF.

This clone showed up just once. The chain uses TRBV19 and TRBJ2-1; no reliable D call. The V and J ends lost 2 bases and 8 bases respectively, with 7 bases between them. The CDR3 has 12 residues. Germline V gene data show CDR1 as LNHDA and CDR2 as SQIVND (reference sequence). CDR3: CASSIRRDEQFF. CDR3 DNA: TGTGCCAGTAGTATAAGGAGAGATGAGCAGTTCTTC.

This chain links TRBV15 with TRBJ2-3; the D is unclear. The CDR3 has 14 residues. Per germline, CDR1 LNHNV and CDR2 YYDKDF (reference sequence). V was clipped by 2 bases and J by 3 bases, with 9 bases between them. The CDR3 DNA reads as TGTGCCACCAGCAGAACGGCGGAGACAGATACGCAGTATTTT. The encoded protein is CATSRTAETDTQYF.

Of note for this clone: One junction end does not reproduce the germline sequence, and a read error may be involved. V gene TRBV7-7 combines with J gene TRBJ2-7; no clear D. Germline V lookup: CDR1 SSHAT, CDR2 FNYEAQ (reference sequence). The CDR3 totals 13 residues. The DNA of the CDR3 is TGTGCTAGCAGCGAAGAGATTTCCTACGAGCAGTACTTC. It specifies CASSEEISYEQYF.

In nucleotides, the CDR3 is TGCGCCAGCAGCCCGGACAGGGCTAATGAAAAACTGTTTTTT. Its protein product is CASSPDRANEKLFF. The chain has TRBV5-1 and TRBJ1-4; 8 nucleotides align to TRBD1. Germline values: CDR1 SGHRS, CDR2 YFSETQ. The CDR3 loop spans 14 amino acids. The J segment lost 3 bases and the V segment lost 4 bases, leaving 2 bases of the junction unmatched.

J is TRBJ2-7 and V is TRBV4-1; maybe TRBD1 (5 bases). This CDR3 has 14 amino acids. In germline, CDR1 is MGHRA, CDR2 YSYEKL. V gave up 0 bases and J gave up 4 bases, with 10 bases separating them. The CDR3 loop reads CASSQDIRVYEQYF. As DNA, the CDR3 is TGCGCCAGCAGCCAAGATATCAGGGTATACGAGCAGTACTTC.

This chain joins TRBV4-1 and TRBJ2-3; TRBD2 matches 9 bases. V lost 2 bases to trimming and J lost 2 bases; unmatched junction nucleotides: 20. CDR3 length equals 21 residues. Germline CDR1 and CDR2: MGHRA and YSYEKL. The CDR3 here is CASSQKEVRGRAVGPTDTQYF. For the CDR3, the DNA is TGCGCCAGCAGCCAAAAGGAGGTCCGCGGGAGGGCCGTAGGTCCCACAGATACGCAGTATTTT.

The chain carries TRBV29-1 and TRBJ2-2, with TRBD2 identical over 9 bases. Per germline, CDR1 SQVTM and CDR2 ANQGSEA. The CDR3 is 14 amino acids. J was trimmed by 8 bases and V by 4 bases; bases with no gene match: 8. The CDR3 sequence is CSVVVAGAGGELFF. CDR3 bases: TGCAGCGTTGTGGTAGCGGGGGCTGGGGGGGAGCTGTTTTTT.

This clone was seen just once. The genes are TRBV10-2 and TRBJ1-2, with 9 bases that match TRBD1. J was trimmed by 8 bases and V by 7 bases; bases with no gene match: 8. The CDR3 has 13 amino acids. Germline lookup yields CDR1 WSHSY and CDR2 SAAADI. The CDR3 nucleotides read TGCGCCAGCAACGTACAGGGGGCAGAAGGCTACACCTTC. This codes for CASNVQGAEGYTF.

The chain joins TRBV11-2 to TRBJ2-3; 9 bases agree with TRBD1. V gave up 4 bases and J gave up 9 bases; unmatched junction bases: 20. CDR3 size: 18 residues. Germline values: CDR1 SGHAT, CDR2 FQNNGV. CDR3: CASSSLPTGQGNRLTQYF. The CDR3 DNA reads TGTGCCAGCAGCTCCCTCCCCACGGGACAGGGCAATCGCCTGACGCAGTATTTT.

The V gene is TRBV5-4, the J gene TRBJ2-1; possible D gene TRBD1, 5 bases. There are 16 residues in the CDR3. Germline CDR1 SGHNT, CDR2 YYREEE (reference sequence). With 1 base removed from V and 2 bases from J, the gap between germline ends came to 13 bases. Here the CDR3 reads CASSLWSQGPYNEQFF. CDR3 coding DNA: TGTGCCAGCAGCTTGTGGTCGCAGGGCCCCTACAATGAGCAGTTCTTC. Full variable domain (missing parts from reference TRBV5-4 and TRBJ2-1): ETGVTQSPTHLIKTRGQQVTLRCSSQSGHNTVSWYQQALGQGPQFIFQYYREEENGRGNFPPRFSGLQFPNYSSELNVNALELDDSALYLCASSLWSQGPYNEQFFGPGTRLTVL.

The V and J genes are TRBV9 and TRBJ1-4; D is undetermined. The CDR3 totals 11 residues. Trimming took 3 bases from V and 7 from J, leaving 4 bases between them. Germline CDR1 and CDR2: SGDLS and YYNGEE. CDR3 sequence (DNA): TGTGCCAGCAGCGACAGTGAAAAACTGTTTTTT. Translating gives CASSDSEKLFF.